One sample yielded the 20 T cell receptor beta chains listed below, sequenced in a study of T cell repertoires in cytomegalovirus infection. From the reads, TCRdb called clonotypes with MiXCR, one entry per CDR3 protein. The sample holds about 300,000 distinct CDR3 sequences; 9.6% are singletons and the top ten take around 2.6%. Sequencing was carried out using PBMCs. These receptors originate from a human donor in good health (CMV status not recorded). Some clones in this sample may be carry-over from other donors' samples.

This clonotype was recorded many times. This chain uses TRBV28 with TRBJ1-2, with a weak D call TRBD1 (6 bases). This CDR3 is built from 16 residues. In germline, CDR1 is MDHEN, CDR2 SYDVKM. V was shortened by 2 bases and J by 2 bases, with 15 bases between the two germline ends. The CDR3 protein is CASSLGGPPLNYGYTF. The DNA for the CDR3 is TGTGCCAGCAGTTTAGGGGGGCCTCCCCTAAACTATGGCTACACCTTC.

Many counts were recorded for this clonotype. The chain uses TRBV20-1 and TRBJ2-7; 7 bases agree with TRBD1. Germline trimming cut 3 bases from V and 6 bases from J; bases unmatched to any gene: 2. From germline, CDR1 is DFQATT and CDR2 SNEGSKA (reference sequence). This CDR3 comprises 11 residues. The CDR3 is CSASRTGEQYF. The CDR3 region has the DNA TGCAGTGCTAGTAGGACAGGCGAGCAGTACTTC.

There are a few counts of this clonotype. The rearrangement joins TRBV24-1 to TRBJ2-1; TRBD2 matches at 9 bases. Germline assignment: CDR1 KGHDR and CDR2 SFDVKD. The CDR3 runs 15 residues. V lost 3 bases, J lost 8 bases, and 7 bases stayed unmatched. The CDR3 here is CATSDPRGLAYEQFF. The CDR3 nucleotides read TGTGCCACCAGTGATCCACGGGGACTAGCTTATGAGCAGTTCTTC.

This clonotype was observed many times. The chain is built from TRBV20-1 and TRBJ2-3; tentative D call: TRBD2 (6 bases). Looked up from germline, CDR1 is DFQATT and CDR2 is SNEGSKA (reference sequence). Trimming shortened V by 5 bases and J by 7 bases, and 28 bases separated the two germline ends. CDR3 length: 17 amino acids. CDR3 amino acids: CSAGGKGQENYIHTQYF. The CDR3 bases are TGCAGTGCTGGGGGGAAGGGGCAGGAGAACTACATCCATACGCAGTATTTT.

Details on this clonotype: This clone may be a read error of a much larger clone one base away. The chain links TRBV12-3 or TRBV12-4 to TRBJ2-3, with TRBD2 identical over 9 bases. The CDR3 contains 16 residues. Written as DNA, the CDR3 is TGTGCCAGCAGTCCTATAGCGGGGGTTACCACAGATACGCGGTATTTT. Protein: CASSPIAGVTTDTRYF.

This clonotype was seen many times. V is TRBV20-1 and J is TRBJ2-1; no clear D gene. V was cut by 0 bases and J by 0 bases, with 12 bases left in between. Germline CDR1 reads DFQATT; CDR2 reads SNEGSKA (reference sequence). This CDR3 comprises 16 residues. DNA of the CDR3: TGCAGTGCTAGAGATCCGGCAGATAGCTCCTACAATGAGCAGTTCTTC. Translated, it gives CSARDPADSSYNEQFF.

This clonotype has a count of ten or more. The chain couples TRBV5-1 to TRBJ1-3; D may be TRBD1 (6 bases). The CDR3 loop spans 17 amino acids. Germline loops: CDR1 SGHRS, CDR2 YFSETQ. The V end lost 0 bases, the J end lost 11 bases, and 24 bases lay between the germline ends. The CDR3 reads CASSLAPGQPGSVPIYF. The CDR3 coding sequence is TGCGCCAGCAGCTTGGCACCAGGACAGCCGGGAAGCGTGCCCATATATTTT.

The chain has TRBV2 and TRBJ2-7; weak D call: TRBD2 (7 bases). This CDR3 contains 14 residues. The V end was cut by 9 bases, the J end by 5 bases, with 20 bases between. Germline V gene sequence: CDR1 SNHLY, CDR2 FYNNEI. Here the CDR3 reads CASLRDGGLHEQYF. In nucleotides, the CDR3 is TGTGCCAGTCTCCGGGACGGGGGGCTCCACGAGCAGTACTTC.

This clonotype was recorded many times. The chain links TRBV29-1 to TRBJ2-2, with D tentatively TRBD1 or TRBD2 (6 bases each). V was trimmed by 4 bases and J by 2 bases, leaving 14 bases between them. The V gene's germline CDR1 is SQVTM and CDR2 ANQGSEA. The CDR3 runs 15 residues. CDR3 nucleotides: TGCAGCGTTGCAGCGAGGGGGGTAAACACCGGGGAGCTGTTTTTT. Its protein product is CSVAARGVNTGELFF.

This chain links TRBV20-1 with TRBJ1-2; no definite D call. CDR1 and CDR2 from the germline V gene are DFQATT and SNEGSKA (reference sequence). Trimming removed 3 bases from V and 4 bases from J, with 3 bases in between. This CDR3 is 10 amino acids long. The DNA for the CDR3 is TGCAGTGCTAGTGGCTATGGCTACACCTTC. Protein sequence: CSASGYGYTF.

The rearrangement links TRBV10-3 to TRBJ2-3; TRBD2 agrees at 10 bases. The CDR3 loop spans 15 amino acids. Germline V CDR1 and CDR2: ENHRY, SYGVKD. The V segment lost 6 bases and the J segment 2 bases; nucleotides outside the gene matches: 5. The CDR3 sequence: CAISTAGGTTDTQYF. As DNA, the CDR3 is TGTGCCATCAGCACAGCGGGGGGGACCACAGATACGCAGTATTTT.

In this sample, this clonotype turned up many times. J is TRBJ2-7 and V is TRBV25-1; D gene ambiguous. The CDR3 length is 12 residues. Germline V lookup: CDR1 MGHDK, CDR2 SYGVNS. Trimming pared 3 bases from V and 5 bases from J, leaving 8 bases between. CDR3 region: CASSDLGDEQYF. CDR3 bases: TGTGCCAGCAGTGACTTGGGTGACGAGCAGTACTTC.

This clonotype was detected only a few times. At one end the junction does not follow the germline gene, possibly because of a read error. The chain joins TRBV20-1 to TRBJ2-3, with 7 positions matching TRBD1. CDR3 length: 13 amino acids. Germline V CDR1 and CDR2: DFQATT, SNEGSKA (reference sequence). The DNA for the CDR3 is TGCAGTGCTAATGGACAGGCCACAGCTACGCAGTATTTT. Protein product: CSANGQATATQYF.

In its sample, this clonotype was seen many times. V gene TRBV10-3 combines with J gene TRBJ1-5; D possibly corresponds to TRBD1 (6 bases). Germline assignment: CDR1 ENHRY and CDR2 SYGVKD. CDR3 size: 15 residues. Deletions cut 3 bases from V and 8 bases from J, with 17 bases between. CDR3 amino acids: CAISESGSGVEPQHF. CDR3 coding DNA: TGTGCCATCAGTGAATCGGGGTCAGGGGTAGAGCCCCAGCATTTT.

The table lists this clonotype with many counts. This rearrangement joins TRBV20-1 to TRBJ1-6; 8 bases line up with TRBD1. Unmatched junction bases numbered 4, after V lost 1 base and J lost 5 bases. This CDR3 comprises 15 residues. Per the germline V gene, CDR1 is DFQATT and CDR2 is SNEGSKA (reference sequence). The CDR3 DNA follows: TGCAGTGCTAGAGCCCCGGGACAGGATAATTCACCCCTCCACTTT. Its protein product is CSARAPGQDNSPLHF.

V and J are TRBV28 and TRBJ2-1, with 9 bases fitting TRBD1. Trimming cost V 4 bases and J 1 base; bases outside gene matches: 14. The CDR3 length is 19 residues. Germline CDR1 MDHEN, CDR2 SYDVKM. CDR3 residues: CASSYGRTGDIRSYNEQFF. CDR3 DNA sequence: TGTGCCAGCAGTTACGGAAGGACAGGGGACATCAGGTCCTACAATGAGCAGTTCTTC. Using reference TRBV28 and TRBJ2-1 for the parts outside the CDR3, the full variable domain is DVKVTQSSRYLVKRTGEKVFLECVQDMDHENMFWYRQDPGLGLRLIYFSYDVKMKEKGDIPEGYSVSREKKERFSLILESASTNQTSMYLCASSYGRTGDIRSYNEQFFGPGTRLTVL.

This clonotype was seen a handful of times. The chain employs TRBV13 and TRBJ1-3; D is perhaps TRBD1 (6 bases). CDR3 length: 14 amino acids. Germline assignment: CDR1 PRHDT and CDR2 FYEKMQ (reference sequence). The germline V and J ends were trimmed by 2 bases and 4 bases, with 9 bases remaining between them. CDR3 in amino acids: CASSLWTDGNTIYF. In DNA form, the CDR3 reads TGTGCCAGCAGCTTATGGACAGACGGAAACACCATATATTTT.

This clonotype occurred many times. This rearrangement joins TRBV20-1 to TRBJ1-6; the D gene is possibly TRBD1 (6 bases). The ends were cut back, 5 bases at V and 9 bases at J, with 20 bases in the middle. Germline V CDR1 and CDR2: DFQATT, SNEGSKA (reference sequence). This CDR3 is built from 15 residues. CDR3 protein: CSAHSTGRGVSPLHF. The DNA for the CDR3 is TGCAGTGCTCACTCTACGGGAAGGGGGGTTTCACCCCTCCACTTT.

This clonotype appeared many times. The chain combines TRBV6-2 or TRBV6-3 with TRBJ2-2; D perhaps matches TRBD1 (5 bases). Germline V gene data show CDR1 as MNHEY and CDR2 as SVGEGT. The V gene lost 6 bases and the J gene lost 1 base, with 9 bases spanning the gap. This CDR3 contains 14 residues. The CDR3 coding sequence is TGTGCCAGCAGACCTACAGGGAACACCGGGGAGCTGTTTTTT. It yields the protein CASRPTGNTGELFF.

This clonotype was observed many times. The rearrangement uses TRBV13 and TRBJ1-4, with 7 bases aligning to TRBD1. Germline CDR1 reads PRHDT; CDR2 reads FYEKMQ (reference sequence). The CDR3 extends over 14 amino acids. The V segment lost 5 bases and the J segment 5 bases; nucleotides outside the gene matches: 5. In DNA, the CDR3 is TGTGCCAGCAGCCGAAGGGGGCCCAATGAAAAACTGTTTTTT. It codes for CASSRRGPNEKLFF.